This T cell receptor beta chain was captured by sequencing in a study of blood T cell repertoires in COVID-19. Background on the study: Acute and convalescent COVID-19 specimens originated in the United States, Italy and Spain. T cells, B-cell-depleted T cells, or PBMCs supplied cDNA or gDNA.

Trimming took 4 bases from V and 3 from J, leaving 10 bases between them. The V gene's germline CDR1 is SNHLY and CDR2 FYNNEI. The length of the CDR3 is 15 residues. Per the original data handling: Amplification of reference gene primers was used by the study to estimate nucleated cell counts. Repertoires were generated with immunoSEQ multiplex PCR, while TCRdb's copy carries only in-frame clones and drops some. Clone size and the V and J calls come from that table; the DNA yielded D and trimming. This sample has about 200,000 clones, with about 90% found just once. The sample comprised peripheral blood. This sequence joins TRBV2 and TRBJ1-6, with D tentatively TRBD1 (5 bases). The receptor was isolated from a man aged 40-49 years with active or convalescent COVID-19. The CDR3 sequence is CASSVVQGYNSPLHF. CDR3 DNA sequence: TGTGCCAGCAGTGTCGTGCAGGGCTATAATTCACCCCTCCACTTT. The complete variable domain, with remaining parts taken from reference TRBV2 and TRBJ1-6, reads EPEVTQTPSHQVTQMGQEVILRCVPISNHLYFYWYRQILGQKVEFLVSFYNNEISEKSEIFDDQFSVERPDGSNFTLKIRSTKLEDSAMYFCASSVVQGYNSPLHFGNGTRLTVT.